The T cell receptor (beta chain) under discussion was sequenced for a study of blood T cell repertoires in COVID-19 (TCRdb year 2020). Looking at the study overall: Recovered participants in ImmuneRACE Cohort 3 were defined as having two consecutive negative NP/OP PCR tests, clearance from a healthcare professional, or resolution of symptoms. Samples from collaborators originated in the United States, Italy and Spain and spanned both the acute and convalescent phases of COVID-19. The material from the prospective study consisted of cDNA or gDNA derived from T cells, B-cell-depleted T cells, or PBMCs. The dataset comprised deeply sampled blood TCRbeta repertoires from subjects exposed to, actively infected with, or recovered from COVID-19. The repertoires were released in a freely available public database intended as a resource for research on the immune response to SARS-CoV-2. The samples were drawn from the first 160 participants of the ongoing ImmuneRACE study and from about 1,200 subjects provided by 6 global collaborators. The sample metadata nearly always contained a de-identified subject ID, COVID-19 status, age in years and sex. Where HLA class I and class II types were available, the types were taken from metadata supplied by the sample provider, not from assay-based typing.

TCRbeta CDR3 regions were amplified from genomic DNA by means of the immunoSEQ Assay, a bias-controlled multiplex PCR. As for the authors' bioinformatics: Within the assay, amplification of reference gene primers was used to estimate how many nucleated cells each sample contained. To quantify the absolute abundance of each unique TCRbeta CDR3 rearrangement, sequence reads were collapsed and filtered. For each sample, productive Simpson clonality was calculated by taking the square root of Simpson's diversity index across productive rearrangements. The clones in this table, taken by TCRdb from immuneACCESS, are in-frame only. Not every clone is retained; where verified, under half of the shortfall comes from an unresolved V gene, and the cause of the rest is unknown. The V and J calls and clone size come from that table; D and trimming were worked out from the DNA. Recorded for this sample are a few hundred thousand clones; 80% to 90% of them occurred a single time. The ten largest clones add up to 3.1% of the sample.

On this clone: This receptor's antigen is unknown. No much larger clone exists at a distance of one base, and base qualities are not known.

The CDR3 covers 13 residues, taking in both the cysteine and the phenylalanine. The entry retains the CDR3 DNA only, 39 bases that are in frame from base 1. Trimming removed 5 bases from V and 11 bases from J, leaving 18 bases between the germline ends. The germline V gene encodes CDR1 SGHVS and CDR2 FQNEAQ. The paper's findings and limits, for the study overall: How much clinical and demographic metadata was included differed by source and by participant, and the metadata was provided uncurated.

Participants in the prospective study were aged 18 to 89 years, lived in about two dozen United States geographic areas, and enrolled through a virtual design. In the prospective study, cohorts were assigned on the basis of participant-reported clinical history obtained from a screening survey and a study questionnaire. In the prospective study, mobile phlebotomists collected whole blood, serum and a nasopharyngeal or oropharyngeal swab from each participant. Additional blood draws and questionnaires over an approximately two-month period could optionally be provided by prospective study participants. Prospective study blood samples were shipped either frozen or at room temperature before DNA extraction.

This receptor was obtained from a woman aged 45 to 65 in a cohort exposed to, infected with or recovered from COVID-19 (not recorded which). Specimen: PBMCs or T cells enriched from blood (not recorded which). The V and J genes are TRBV7-8 and TRBJ1-2, and perhaps TRBD1 as D gene, on 5 matching bases. The nucleotides read TGTGCCAGCAGCCCCTCCAACCTTAAGGGGTACACCTTC. Translated, this is CASSPSNLKGYTF.